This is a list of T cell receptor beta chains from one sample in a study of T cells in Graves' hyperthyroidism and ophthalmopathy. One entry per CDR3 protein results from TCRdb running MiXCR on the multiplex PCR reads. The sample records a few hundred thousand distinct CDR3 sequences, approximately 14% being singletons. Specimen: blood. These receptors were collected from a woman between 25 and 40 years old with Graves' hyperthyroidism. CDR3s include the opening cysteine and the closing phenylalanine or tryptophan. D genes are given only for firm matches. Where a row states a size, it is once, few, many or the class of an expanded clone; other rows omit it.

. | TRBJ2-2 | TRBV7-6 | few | CASRLAISTGELFF | TGTGCCAGCAGACTAGCAATTTCCACCGGGGAGTTGTTTTTT
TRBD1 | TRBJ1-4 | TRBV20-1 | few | CSAMSGGQGDRKLFF | TGCAGTGCTATGTCTGGTGGGCAGGGGGATCGAAAACTGTTTTTT
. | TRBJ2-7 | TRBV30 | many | CAWSPRVGQGGYEQYF | TGTGCCTGGAGTCCCCGGGTAGGGCAGGGTGGTTACGAGCAGTACTTC
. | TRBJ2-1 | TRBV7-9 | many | CASSLGWPGYNEQFF | TGTGCCAGCAGCCTAGGATGGCCGGGTTACAATGAGCAGTTCTTC
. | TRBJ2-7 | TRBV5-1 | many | CASSLAAASESYEQYF | TGCGCCAGCAGCTTGGCCGCGGCGTCCGAATCCTACGAGCAGTACTTC
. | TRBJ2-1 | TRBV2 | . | CASSAHGNEQFF | TGTGCCAGCAGTGCACATGGCAATGAGCAGTTCTTC
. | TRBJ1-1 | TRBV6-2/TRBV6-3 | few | CASTLGRGRGTEAFF | TGTGCCAGCACCCTGGGGCGGGGTAGGGGCACTGAAGCTTTCTTT
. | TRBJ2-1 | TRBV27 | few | CASSLTGDHNEQFF | TGTGCCAGCAGTTTAACCGGGGACCACAATGAGCAGTTCTTC
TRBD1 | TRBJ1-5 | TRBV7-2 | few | CASSLGPGGGNNQPQHF | TGTGCCAGCAGCTTAGGACCAGGGGGCGGGAACAATCAGCCCCAGCATTTT
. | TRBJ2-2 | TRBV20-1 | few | CSARRGSGELFF | TGCAGTGCTAGGCGGGGTTCCGGGGAGCTGTTTTTT
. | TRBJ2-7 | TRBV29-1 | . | CSVLTASSYEQYF | TGCAGCGTTTTAACCGCGAGCTCCTACGAGCAGTACTTC
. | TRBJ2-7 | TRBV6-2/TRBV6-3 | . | CASRATGPNSYEQYF | TGTGCCAGCAGGGCTACGGGACCCAACTCCTACGAGCAGTACTTC
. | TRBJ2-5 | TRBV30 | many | CAWSVQGLKETQYF | TGTGCCTGGAGTGTACAGGGTCTAAAAGAGACCCAGTACTTC
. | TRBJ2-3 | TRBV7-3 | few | CASSLRGRKNPGTDTQYF | TGTGCCAGCAGCTTAAGAGGGAGGAAGAATCCTGGCACAGATACGCAGTATTTT
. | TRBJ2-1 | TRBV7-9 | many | CASSATDAEQFF | TGTGCCAGCAGCGCGACGGATGCTGAGCAGTTCTTC
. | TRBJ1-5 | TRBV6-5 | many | CASSYSNPGGRQPQHF | TGTGCCAGCAGTTACTCGAATCCGGGGGGCAGGCAGCCCCAGCATTTT
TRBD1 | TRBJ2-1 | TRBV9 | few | CASSVTGGHNEQFF | TGTGCCAGCAGCGTGACAGGGGGTCACAATGAGCAGTTCTTC
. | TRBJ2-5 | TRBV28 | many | CASNPGPMWETQYF | TGTGCCAGCAATCCGGGCCCCATGTGGGAGACCCAGTACTTC
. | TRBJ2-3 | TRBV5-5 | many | CASSFKGLPRTDTQYF | TGTGCCAGCAGCTTTAAGGGCTTGCCCCGCACAGATACGCAGTATTTT
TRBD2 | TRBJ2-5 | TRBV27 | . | CASSFGRAQETQYF | TGTGCCAGCAGTTTCGGGAGGGCCCAAGAGACCCAGTACTTC
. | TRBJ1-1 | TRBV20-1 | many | CSARRTGNAEAFF | TGCAGTGCTAGAAGAACAGGGAACGCTGAAGCTTTCTTT
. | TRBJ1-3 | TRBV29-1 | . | CSEGSNAGNTIYF | TGCAGCGAAGGGAGTAATGCTGGAAACACCATATATTTT
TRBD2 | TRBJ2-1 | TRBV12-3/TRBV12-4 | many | CASSKSGRAGNEQFF | TGTGCCAGCAGCAAGAGCGGGAGGGCCGGTAATGAGCAGTTCTTC
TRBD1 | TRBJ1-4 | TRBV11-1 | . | CASSLGTGVVATNEKLFF | TGTGCCAGCAGCTTAGGTACAGGGGTAGTCGCAACTAATGAAAAACTGTTTTTT
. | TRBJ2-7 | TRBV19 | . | CASSIGIAYEQYF | TGTGCCAGTAGTATTGGGATAGCCTACGAGCAGTACTTC
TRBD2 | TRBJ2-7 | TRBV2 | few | CASSGLASRYEQYF | TGTGCCAGCAGTGGACTAGCGTCGAGGTACGAGCAGTACTTC
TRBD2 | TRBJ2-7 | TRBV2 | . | CASKPGLAGGNEQYF | TGTGCCAGTAAACCGGGACTAGCGGGAGGCAACGAGCAGTACTTC
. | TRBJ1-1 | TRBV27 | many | CASRGTRNTEAFF | TGTGCCAGCAGGGGGACGAGGAACACTGAAGCTTTCTTT
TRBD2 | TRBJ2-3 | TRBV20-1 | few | CSATGTSGSGVDTQYF | TGCAGTGCTACCGGGACTAGCGGGAGTGGGGTAGATACGCAGTATTTT
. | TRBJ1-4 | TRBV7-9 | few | CASSLDLGLIEPPGEKLFF | TGTGCCAGCAGCTTAGACCTCGGTCTCATCGAACCTCCAGGGGAAAAACTGTTTTTT
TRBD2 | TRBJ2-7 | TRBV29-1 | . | CSVEELAASGEQYF | TGCAGCGTTGAAGAACTAGCGGCAAGCGGCGAGCAGTACTTC
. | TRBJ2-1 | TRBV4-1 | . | CASSQVSPGYNEQFF | TGCGCCAGCAGCCAAGTTTCCCCGGGATACAATGAGCAGTTCTTC
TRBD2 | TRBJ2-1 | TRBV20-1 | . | CSARAGGLAGVRGYNEQFF | TGCAGTGCTAGGGCAGGGGGACTAGCGGGAGTCCGAGGATACAATGAGCAGTTCTTC
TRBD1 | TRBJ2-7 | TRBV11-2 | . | CASRPGQGQRLRAYEQYF | TGTGCCAGCAGACCAGGACAGGGCCAGAGGCTACGGGCATACGAGCAGTACTTC
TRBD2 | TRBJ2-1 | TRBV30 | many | CAWSVLAGVTNEQFF | TGTGCCTGGAGTGTACTAGCGGGAGTCACCAATGAGCAGTTCTTC
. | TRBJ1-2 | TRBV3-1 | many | CASSQDAYGYTF | TGTGCCAGCAGCCAAGATGCCTATGGCTACACCTTC
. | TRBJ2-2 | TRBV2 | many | CASSEAPPGLHTGELFF | TGTGCCAGCAGTGAAGCGCCCCCGGGGTTGCACACCGGGGAGCTGTTTTTT
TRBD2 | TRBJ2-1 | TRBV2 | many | CASREGLAGVGYWDNEQFF | TGTGCCAGCAGGGAAGGACTAGCGGGAGTAGGTTATTGGGACAATGAGCAGTTCTTC
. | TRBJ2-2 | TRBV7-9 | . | CASSFDKGTSLNTGELFF | TGTGCCAGCAGCTTCGATAAAGGGACAAGCCTGAACACCGGGGAGCTGTTTTTT
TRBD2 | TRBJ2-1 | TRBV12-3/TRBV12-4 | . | CASSEAGGVPSEQFF | TGTGCCAGCAGCGAAGCGGGAGGCGTCCCCTCCGAGCAGTTCTTC
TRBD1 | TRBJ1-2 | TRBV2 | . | CASIRQGIRGYTF | TGTGCCAGCATCCGACAGGGGATACGCGGCTACACCTTC
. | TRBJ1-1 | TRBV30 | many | CAWRNVGGNTEAFF | TGTGCCTGGAGGAACGTCGGGGGGAACACTGAAGCTTTCTTT
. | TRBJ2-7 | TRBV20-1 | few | CSARDLSRSYEQYF | TGCAGTGCTAGAGATCTTAGCCGCTCCTACGAGCAGTACTTC
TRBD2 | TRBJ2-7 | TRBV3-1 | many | CASSQYTSGRNYEQYF | TGTGCCAGCAGCCAATATACTAGCGGGAGAAATTACGAGCAGTACTTC
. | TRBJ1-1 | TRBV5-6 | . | CASSYLSAVMNTEAFF | TGTGCCAGCAGCTATCTCAGTGCGGTCATGAACACTGAAGCTTTCTTT
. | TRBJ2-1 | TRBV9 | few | CASSVESSSYNEQFF | TGTGCCAGCAGCGTAGAGAGTAGCTCCTACAATGAGCAGTTCTTC
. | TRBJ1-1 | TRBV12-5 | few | CASGLTNIRDTEAFF | TGTGCTAGTGGTTTGACGAATATTAGGGACACTGAAGCTTTCTTT
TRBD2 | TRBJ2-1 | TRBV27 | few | CASKGLAGGPYNEQFF | TGTGCCAGCAAGGGACTAGCGGGAGGGCCTTACAATGAGCAGTTCTTC
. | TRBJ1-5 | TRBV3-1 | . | CASSQDSAAYQPQHF | TGTGCCAGCAGCCAAGACTCCGCGGCCTATCAGCCCCAGCATTTT
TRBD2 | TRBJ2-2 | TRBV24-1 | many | CATSDLGTSGRSGELFF | TGTGCCACCAGTGATTTGGGGACTAGCGGGAGATCCGGGGAGCTGTTTTTT
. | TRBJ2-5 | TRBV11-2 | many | CASSLAIQDQETQYF | TGTGCCAGCAGCTTAGCCATTCAGGACCAAGAGACCCAGTACTTC
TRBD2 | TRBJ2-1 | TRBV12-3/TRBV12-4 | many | CASGLLAGSNEQFF | TGTGCCAGCGGGTTGCTAGCGGGAAGCAATGAGCAGTTCTTC
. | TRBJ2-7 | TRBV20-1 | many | CSARDKDGSPDEQYF | TGCAGTGCTAGAGATAAGGACGGGAGCCCGGACGAGCAGTACTTC
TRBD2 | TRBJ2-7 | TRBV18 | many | CASSLMETSGAYEQYF | TGTGCCAGCTCACTTATGGAGACTAGCGGAGCCTACGAGCAGTACTTC
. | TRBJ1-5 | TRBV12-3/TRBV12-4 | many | CASSSRQNQPQHF | TGTGCCAGCAGTTCAAGACAGAATCAGCCCCAGCATTTT
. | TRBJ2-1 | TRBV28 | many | CATQLGRYYNEQFF | TGTGCCACCCAATTGGGACGTTACTACAATGAGCAGTTCTTC